The 11 T cell receptor beta chains presented below share a single source sample, sequenced in a study of circulating CD8 cells and anti-PD-1 response in melanoma. Live CD3+CD8+TCRalphabeta+ cells were sorted into four subsets by PD-1 and/or TIGIT. Each library started from 15 ng of total RNA using the QIAseq Immune Repertoire TCR panel. A single record per CDR3 protein comes from TCRdb applying MiXCR to the reads. The sample lists approximately 500 distinct CDR3 sequences; 6.9% were seen once. The sequencing here drew on CD8+ T cells from PBMCs, taken at baseline or after one month of anti-PD-1 therapy (not recorded which). Receptors originate from a human donor with melanoma.

Comments on this clonotype: A single base separates this from a much larger clone, so it may be a read error. The V gene is TRBV28, the J gene TRBJ2-3, with 7 positions matching TRBD2. The CDR3 loop spans 14 amino acids. Germline CDR1 and CDR2: MDHEN and SYDVKM. CDR3 region: CASSLRTSGDTHYF. The DNA for the CDR3 is TGTGCCAGCAGTCTGCGGACTAGTGGGGATACGCATTATTTT.

This clonotype is labeled large. The rearrangement links TRBV29-1 to TRBJ2-5; perhaps D is TRBD1 or TRBD2 (5 bases each). Trimming left V 6 bases short and J 5 bases short, with 13 bases between. Germline-derived CDR1 and CDR2 are SQVTM and ANQGSEA. The CDR3 runs 12 residues. CDR3 sequence reads: CSVFGWGETQYF. The CDR3 DNA reads TGCAGCGTCTTCGGGTGGGGGGAGACCCAGTACTTC.

By frequency in the sample, this clonotype is medium-sized (0.01 to 0.1%). The rearrangement uses TRBV28 and TRBJ2-1; 15 positions agree with TRBD2. V was pared by 5 bases and J by 8 bases, with 1 base of the junction left unmatched. The CDR3 runs 14 residues. CDR1 and CDR2 from the germline V gene are MDHEN and SYDVKM. The CDR3 DNA follows: TGTGCCAGCAGTCGGACTAGCGGGGGGGATGAGCAGTTCTTC. Translating it yields CASSRTSGGDEQFF.

The genes are TRBV2 and TRBJ2-5; tentatively, D is TRBD2 (6 bases). Germline V gene lookup returns CDR1 SNHLY and CDR2 FYNNEI. The CDR3 runs 14 residues. V lost 1 base and J 5 bases, leaving 11 bases between the germline ends. The CDR3 here is CASSEDTREETQYF. The DNA for the CDR3 is TGTGCCAGCAGTGAAGACACCCGGGAGGAGACCCAGTACTTC.

By its share, this clonotype is large. This chain uses TRBV20-1 with TRBJ2-1; a possible D gene is TRBD1 (6 bases). Germline CDR1 reads DFQATT; CDR2 reads SNEGSKA (reference sequence). V shed 3 bases and J shed 7 bases, with 16 bases lying between them. This CDR3 region has 14 residues. The CDR3 DNA reads as TGCAGTGCTAGCCCCCGGGACATACATAATGAGCAGTTCTTC. It codes for CSASPRDIHNEQFF.

By its share, this clonotype is medium-sized. The rearrangement uses TRBV28 and TRBJ1-5; possible D gene TRBD1, 5 bases. Trimming removed 5 bases at V and 4 bases at J, with 24 bases between. CDR3 size: 18 residues. Germline V lookup: CDR1 MDHEN, CDR2 SYDVKM. This CDR3 is CASSPGIVTRAINQPQHF. CDR3 sequence (DNA): TGTGCCAGCAGTCCAGGGATCGTAACGAGAGCTATTAATCAGCCCCAGCATTTT. Drawing the rest from reference TRBV28 and TRBJ1-5, the complete variable domain is DVKVTQSSRYLVKRTGEKVFLECVQDMDHENMFWYRQDPGLGLRLIYFSYDVKMKEKGDIPEGYSVSREKKERFSLILESASTNQTSMYLCASSPGIVTRAINQPQHFGDGTRLSIL.

By proportion, this clonotype is large. The chain is built from TRBV29-1 and TRBJ1-2; no clear D gene. The CDR3 runs to 13 residues. V lost 7 bases and J 6 bases, leaving 18 bases between the germline ends. Germline-derived CDR1 and CDR2 are SQVTM and ANQGSEA. The CDR3, as DNA: TGCAGCGCTGTGTGGATGGGGTCAAATGGCTACACCTTC. Translated: CSAVWMGSNGYTF.

This clonotype is deemed large. This chain joins TRBV25-1 and TRBJ2-7, with 7 bases matching TRBD1. This CDR3 is 13 amino acids long. CDR1 is MGHDK, CDR2 SYGVNS, per germline. Trimming at V came to 6 bases and at J to 3 bases, leaving 5 bases not matched to a gene. The CDR3 spells CASRMTGNYEQYF. The CDR3 region has the DNA TGTGCCAGCAGGATGACAGGGAACTACGAGCAGTACTTC.

Within the sample, this clonotype is large. This chain joins TRBV19 and TRBJ1-2; D uncertain. CDR1 and CDR2 from the germline V gene are LNHDA and SQIVND (reference sequence). This CDR3 is 18 amino acids long. Trimming stripped 0 bases from V and 3 bases from J, with 20 bases between. Here the CDR3 DNA reads TGTGCCAGTAGTATAGACGGTTCGGCAGCCCAGGTGGACTATGGCTACACCTTC. This translates into CASSIDGSAAQVDYGYTF.

By proportion, this clonotype is medium-sized. This chain uses TRBV3-1 with TRBJ2-7; TRBD2 matches 8 bases. This CDR3 comprises 13 residues. Germline assignment: CDR1 LGHDT and CDR2 YNNKEL (reference sequence). With V trimmed by 5 bases and J by 4 bases, 4 bases remained unmatched. CDR3 sequence: CASSVAGTYEQYF. The CDR3 DNA sequence: TGTGCCAGCAGCGTAGCGGGGACGTACGAGCAGTACTTC.

This clonotype is categorized as large. V is TRBV2 and J is TRBJ2-2; D might be TRBD2 (6 bases). Germline loops: CDR1 SNHLY, CDR2 FYNNEI. The length of the CDR3 is 15 residues. V lost 5 bases, J lost 14 bases, and 24 bases lay in between. The CDR3 sequence is CASSSERRDTGGLFF. The CDR3 DNA follows: TGTGCCAGCAGTTCCGAGCGGAGAGACACCGGGGGTCTGTTTTTT.